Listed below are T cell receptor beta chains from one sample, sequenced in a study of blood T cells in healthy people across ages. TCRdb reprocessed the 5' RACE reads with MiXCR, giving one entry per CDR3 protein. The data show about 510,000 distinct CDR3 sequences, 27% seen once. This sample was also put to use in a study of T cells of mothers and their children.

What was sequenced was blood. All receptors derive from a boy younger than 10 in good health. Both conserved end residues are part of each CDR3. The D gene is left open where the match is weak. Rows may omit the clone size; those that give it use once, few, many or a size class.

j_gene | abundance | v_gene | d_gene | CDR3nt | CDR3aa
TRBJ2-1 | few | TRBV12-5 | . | TGTGCTAGTGGTTTGTGGCCCAATGAGCAGTTCTTC | CASGLWPNEQFF
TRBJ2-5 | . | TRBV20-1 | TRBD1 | TGCAGTGCTAGTATTAGGGGGCCGGAGACCCAGTACTTC | CSASIRGPETQYF
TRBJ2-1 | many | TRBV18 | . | TGTGCCAGCTCACCACCCAGGTTCTATGAGCAGTTCTTC | CASSPPRFYEQFF
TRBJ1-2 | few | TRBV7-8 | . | TGTGCCAGCAGCTTAGGTTCCAGGGACTATGGCTACACCTTC | CASSLGSRDYGYTF
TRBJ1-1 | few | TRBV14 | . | TGTGCCAGCAGCCTTACTAGGGGCACTGAAGCTTTCTTT | CASSLTRGTEAFF
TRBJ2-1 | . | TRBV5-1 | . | TGCGCCAGCAGCTTGGGCGGCATTCCCTCCTACAATGAGCAGTTCTTC | CASSLGGIPSYNEQFF
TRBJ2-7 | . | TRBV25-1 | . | TGTGCCAGCAGTGATCTCGCGTGGGGGTCCGCCTACGAGCAGTACTTC | CASSDLAWGSAYEQYF
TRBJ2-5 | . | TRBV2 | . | TGTGCCAGCAGTGAGGGCCGTACCCAGTACTTC | CASSEGRTQYF
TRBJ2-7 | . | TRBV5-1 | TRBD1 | TGCGCCAGCAGCTGGGACAGGGGAGCATCCTACGAGCAGTACTTC | CASSWDRGASYEQYF
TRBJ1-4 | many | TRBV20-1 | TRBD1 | TGCAGTGGGCGGGATGGGACAGCTAATGAAAAACTGTTTTTT | CSGRDGTANEKLFF
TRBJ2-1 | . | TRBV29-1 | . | TGCAGCGCATACGCCAATGAGCAGTTCTTC | CSAYANEQFF
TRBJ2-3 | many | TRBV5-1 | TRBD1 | TGCGCCAGCAGCTTTAAGGGGGCTAGCACAGATACGCAGTATTTT | CASSFKGASTDTQYF
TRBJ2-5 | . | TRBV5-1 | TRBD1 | TGCGCCAGCAGCGGGGACAGGCCGGGGGAGACCCAGTACTTC | CASSGDRPGETQYF
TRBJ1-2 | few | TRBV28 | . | TGTGCCAGCACCCAGAGGACATCGGGCTACACCTTC | CASTQRTSGYTF
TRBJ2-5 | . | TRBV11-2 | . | TGTGCCAGCAGCTTATATTCGGAGACCCAGTACTTC | CASSLYSETQYF
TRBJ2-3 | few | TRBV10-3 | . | TGTGCCATCGCGACAGATACGCAGTATTTT | CAIATDTQYF
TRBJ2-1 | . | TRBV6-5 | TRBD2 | TGTGCCTGTAAGCGGGGTTCCTCCTACAATGAGCAGTTCTTC | CACKRGSSYNEQFF
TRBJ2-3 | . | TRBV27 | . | TGTGCCAGCAGTTCGCTCGGGACACGCCGGAGCACAGATACGCAGTATTTT | CASSSLGTRRSTDTQYF
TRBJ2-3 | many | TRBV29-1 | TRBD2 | TGCAGCGCTCGGACAACTAGCGGGAGTAGCACAGATACGCAGTATTTT | CSARTTSGSSTDTQYF
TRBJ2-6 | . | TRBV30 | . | TGTGCCTGGAGTGTGACTGGGGCCAACGTCCTGGCTTTC | CAWSVTGANVLAF
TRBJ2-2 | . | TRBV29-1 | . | TGCAGCGCCGCGGGCCCAGCCCCCGGGGAGCTGTTTTTT | CSAAGPAPGELFF
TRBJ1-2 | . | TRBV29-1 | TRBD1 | TGCAGCGTTGACGACAGGGACTCCTTGAGCTACACCTTC | CSVDDRDSLSYTF
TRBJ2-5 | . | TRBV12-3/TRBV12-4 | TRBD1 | TGTGCCAGCAAGATACAGGGGGTGCAAGAGACCCAGTACTTC | CASKIQGVQETQYF
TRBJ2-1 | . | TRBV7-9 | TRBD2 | TGTGCCAGCAGCTTGCCTGCCGGGACTACCCACAATGAGCAGTTCTTC | CASSLPAGTTHNEQFF
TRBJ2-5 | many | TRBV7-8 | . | TGTGCCAGCAGCCCCGACTCGAACCAAGAGACCCAGTACTTC | CASSPDSNQETQYF
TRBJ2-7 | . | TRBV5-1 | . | TGCGCCAGCAGCTTCGACGAGCAGTACTTC | CASSFDEQYF
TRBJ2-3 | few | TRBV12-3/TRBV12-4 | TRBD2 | TGTGCCAGCAGTTTTGCACCGGGACTAGCGGGCACTAGCACAGATACGCAGTATTTT | CASSFAPGLAGTSTDTQYF
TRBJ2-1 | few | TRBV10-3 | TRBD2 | TGTGCCATCAGTGAGCCTAGAGCGGGAGACTACAATGAGCAGTTCTTC | CAISEPRAGDYNEQFF
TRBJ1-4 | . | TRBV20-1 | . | TGCAGTGCTCTCGTCCCGGGAATAAGAGAAAAACTGTTTTTT | CSALVPGIREKLFF
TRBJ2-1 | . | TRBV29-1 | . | TGCAGCGTTGACTCCCCCCACTCCTACAATGAGCAGTTCTTC | CSVDSPHSYNEQFF
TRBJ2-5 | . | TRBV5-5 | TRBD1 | TGTGCCGGCAGCACGACAGGGGGCGAGACGGAGACCCAGTACTTC | CAGSTTGGETETQYF
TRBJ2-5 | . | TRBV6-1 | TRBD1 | TGTGCCAGCAGGTCCGCCCGGGACAGGGTAGGGCAAGAGACCCAGTACTTC | CASRSARDRVGQETQYF
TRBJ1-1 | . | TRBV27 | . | TGTGCCAGCTGGGGGGGCACTGAAGCTTTCTTT | CASWGGTEAFF
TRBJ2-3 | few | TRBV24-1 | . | TGTGCCACCAGTGAACCAGGGAACTCAGATACGCAGTATTTT | CATSEPGNSDTQYF
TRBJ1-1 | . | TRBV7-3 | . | TGTGCCAGCAGCTTTGACGGTATGAACACTGAAGCTTTCTTT | CASSFDGMNTEAFF
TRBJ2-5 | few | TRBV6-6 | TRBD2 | TGTGCCTGCAGTTACGGCGGGGGAGAGACCCAGTACTTC | CACSYGGGETQYF
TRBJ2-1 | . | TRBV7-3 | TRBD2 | TGTGCCAGCAGCTTAAGTCTAGCGGGGCCCTACAATGAGCAGTTCTTC | CASSLSLAGPYNEQFF
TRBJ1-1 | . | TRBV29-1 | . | TGCAGCGTGCCAGGACCCGGGGCTACCACTGAAGCTTTCTTT | CSVPGPGATTEAFF
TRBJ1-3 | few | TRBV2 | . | TGTGCCAGCAGTGAGTCAGCCACAACTCCGACAGTTCTCTCTGGAAACACCATATATTTT | CASSESATTPTVLSGNTIYF
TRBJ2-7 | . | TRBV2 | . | TGTGCCAGCGAGGACTTGAACTCCTACGAGCAGTACTTC | CASEDLNSYEQYF
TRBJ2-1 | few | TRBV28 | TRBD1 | TGTGCCAGCAATATCAGGGGGACCTTTAATGAGCAGTTCTTC | CASNIRGTFNEQFF
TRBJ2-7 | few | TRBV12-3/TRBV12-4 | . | TGTGCCAGCAGTCCCCGACAGCCAAGATGCTATTACGAGCAGTACTTC | CASSPRQPRCYYEQYF
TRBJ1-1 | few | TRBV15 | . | TGTGCCACCAGCAGAGTGCGGACTGAAGCTTTCTTT | CATSRVRTEAFF
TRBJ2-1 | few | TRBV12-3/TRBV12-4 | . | TGTGCCAGCAGCTCAGGGGATGAGCAGTTCTTC | CASSSGDEQFF
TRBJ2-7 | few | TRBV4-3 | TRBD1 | TGCGCCAGCAGCCAAGAACCGGGACAGACGTACGAGCAGTACTTC | CASSQEPGQTYEQYF
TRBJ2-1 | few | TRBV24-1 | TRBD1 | TGTGCCACCAGTGACCCTAGGGGGCAAGCATACAATGAGCAGTTCTTC | CATSDPRGQAYNEQFF
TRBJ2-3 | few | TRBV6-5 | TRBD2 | TGTGCCAGCAGTTACTCGGGACTAGCGGGAGTTCGGGATACGCAGTATTTT | CASSYSGLAGVRDTQYF
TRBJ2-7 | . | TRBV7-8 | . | TGTGCCAGAAATCTCCCGGGAAGGAACTACGAGCAGTACTTC | CARNLPGRNYEQYF
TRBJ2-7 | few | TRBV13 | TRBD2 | TGTGCCAGCAGCTCAACGCGGGGGGTCGGCGAGCAGTACTTC | CASSSTRGVGEQYF
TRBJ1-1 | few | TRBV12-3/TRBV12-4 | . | TGTGCCAGCTCCCGAAAGGGTCTGAACACTGAAGCTTTCTTT | CASSRKGLNTEAFF
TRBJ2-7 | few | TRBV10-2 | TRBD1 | TGCGCCAGCAGCAGAGGGGACAGCTTCTCCGAGCAGTACTTC | CASSRGDSFSEQYF
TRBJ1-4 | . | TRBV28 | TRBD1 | TGTGCCAGCAGACTAGGGACAGGAGGTAATGATAAACTGTTTTTT | CASRLGTGGNDKLFF
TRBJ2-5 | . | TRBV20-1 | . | TGCAGTGCTGAAATACAAGAGACCCAGTACTTC | CSAEIQETQYF
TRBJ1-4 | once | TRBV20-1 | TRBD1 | TGCAGTGCTAGGATTTCAGGGGGGAGTGAAAAACTGTTTTTT | CSARISGGSEKLFF
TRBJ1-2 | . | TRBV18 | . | TGTGCCAGCTCACCACTCCCCGACATGCGGAATTATGGCTACACCTTC | CASSPLPDMRNYGYTF
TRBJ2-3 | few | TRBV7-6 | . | TGTGCCAGCAGCTTACAGCCCTCTAGCACAGATACGCAGTATTTT | CASSLQPSSTDTQYF
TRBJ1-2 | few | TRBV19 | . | TGTGCCAGTAGCACAGGGCGAACTAACTATGGCTACACCTTC | CASSTGRTNYGYTF